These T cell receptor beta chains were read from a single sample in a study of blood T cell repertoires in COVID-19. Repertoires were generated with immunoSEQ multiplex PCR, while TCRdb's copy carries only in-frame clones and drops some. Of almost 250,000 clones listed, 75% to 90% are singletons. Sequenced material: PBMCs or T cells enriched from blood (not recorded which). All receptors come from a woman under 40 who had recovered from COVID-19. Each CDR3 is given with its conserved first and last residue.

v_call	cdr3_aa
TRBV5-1	CASSLIWTGGKTQYF
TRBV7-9	CASSPSASSEQFF
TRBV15	CATSRWLSGSSYNEQFF
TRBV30	CAVGPAQNHFPTYGYTF
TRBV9	CASSVSGGSGSYNEQFF
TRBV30	CAWSDQLGGYNEQFF
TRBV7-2	CASSLRETGELFF
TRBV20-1	CSASIPGFEETQYF
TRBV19	CASRGQRLGIQPQHF
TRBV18	CASSATGGDSNQPQHF
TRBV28	CASSRVPSGSYNEQFF
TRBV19	CASVDPGTGDSYNYGYTF
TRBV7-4	CASSLCGRVSGVSNQPQHF
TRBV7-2	CASSRQGAANEKLFF
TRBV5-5	CASSWRVLAGLTDTQYF
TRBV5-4	CASSSGLASTDTQYF
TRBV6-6	CASSYLTPGTGEQYF
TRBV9	CASSDRNSPLHF
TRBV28	CASSLGVGDGRYQPQHF
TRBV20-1	CSASPGGAQPQHF
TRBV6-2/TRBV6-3	CASSRLTSGTLYNEQFF
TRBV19	CASSRTGSEKLFF
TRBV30	CAWSTGLAGGPDTQYF
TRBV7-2	CASSEDRAVVETQYF
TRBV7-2	CASSPRGWRSSHGELFF
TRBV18	CASSPRTGGSQPQHF
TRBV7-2	CASSPQGTRQGGNTIYF
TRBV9	CASSPWVRGADYGYTF
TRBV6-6	CASTKDVTGDSPLHF
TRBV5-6	CASSRTGGWSTGELFF
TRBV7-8	CASSLLSDYNEQFF
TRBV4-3	CASSQPPSGRAAGELFF
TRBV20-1	CSASGSSGSSTDTQYF
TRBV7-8	CASSLYRNQPQHF
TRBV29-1	CSALQEGVGGYGYTF
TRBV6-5	CASRTGADTGELFF
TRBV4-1	CASSQEGTRRDGYTF
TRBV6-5	CASSYSPRVDYGYTF
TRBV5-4	CASSLTRAVTEAFF
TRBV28	CASSLYSSTGELFF